This T cell receptor (beta chain) was sequenced for a study of multiple sclerosis patients with progressive multifocal leukoencephalopathy. Time point here: about a year of natalizumab therapy. Profiling relied on immunoSEQ multiplex PCR, and the TCRdb table lists in-frame clones only, not all of them. Of about 30,000 clones in the sample, nearly 90% were seen once. V lost 4 bases, J lost 4 bases, and 20 bases lay in between. The CDR3 length is 16 residues. From germline, CDR1 is SGDLS and CDR2 YYNGEE. The origin of this receptor is a human donor with multiple sclerosis. The sample was PBMCs, taken from a patient treated with natalizumab. The chain carries TRBV9 and TRBJ1-2; unclear D gene. CDR3 sequence (DNA): TGTGCCAGCAGCCCTAGCGGGGAACTTAGGTTCTATGGCTACACCTTC. Residues: CASSPSGELRFYGYTF.